This T cell receptor beta chain was profiled in a study of T cells in Graves' hyperthyroidism and ophthalmopathy. TCR beta CDR3 sequences were amplified from RNA transcripts. A first-round RT-PCR of the TCR CDR3 used the HTBI primer set. TCRdb reprocessed the multiplex PCR reads via MiXCR and lists one record per CDR3 protein. The repertoire consists of 300,000 to 400,000 distinct CDR3 sequences, with over 11% occurring once and the leading ten covering about 11%. This clonotype was picked up many times. Germline V gene lookup returns CDR1 SGHRS and CDR2 YFSETQ. The CDR3 is 15 amino acids. Deletions cut 0 bases from V and 2 bases from J, with 9 bases between.

The chain joins TRBV5-1 to TRBJ1-5; D possibly corresponds to TRBD1 (5 bases). Sequences were obtained from blood. The origin of this receptor is a woman aged 60-70 years with Graves' hyperthyroidism. CDR3 sequence reads: CASSLVPGGNQPQHF. DNA of the CDR3: TGCGCCAGCAGCTTGGTCCCGGGGGGCAATCAGCCCCAGCATTTT.